This T cell receptor (beta chain) was sequenced during a study of blood T cell repertoires in COVID-19. Turning to the study itself: The samples span acute and convalescent COVID-19 from the United States, Italy and Spain.

Trimming took 11 bases from V and 0 from J; bases not matched to a gene: 10. CDR3 length equals 14 residues. In germline, CDR1 is MNHEY, CDR2 SVGAGI. TCRdb's table, derived via immunoSEQ multiplex PCR, lists solely in-frame clones and lacks some. The data show fewer than 350,000 clones, with 85% seen just once and 1.9% held by the top ten. This chain connects TRBV6-5 to TRBJ2-7; 7 nucleotides line up with TRBD1. Sequencing was performed on PBMCs or T cells enriched from blood (not recorded which). This TCR was sampled from a woman in her twenties or thirties who had been exposed to COVID-19. The CDR3 sequence: CAGKTGTLSYEQYF. In DNA form, the CDR3 reads TGTGCCGGAAAGACAGGGACCCTCTCCTACGAGCAGTACTTC.